These T cell receptor beta chains were read from a single sample in a study of blood T cell repertoires in COVID-19. Sequenced by immunoSEQ multiplex PCR; TCRdb stores in-frame clones only, minus some. The top ten clones hold 2% to 2.5% of a sample with 150,000 to 200,000 clones, around 85% of them seen once. What was sequenced was peripheral blood. The receptors were gathered from a man in his 70s with active or convalescent COVID-19. The conserved cysteine and the conserved F or W are not part of the CDR3 here. The order of the fields is D gene, V gene, J gene, CDR3 protein. A D gene is named only where the DNA matches it firmly.

D gene: -; V gene: TRBV7-9; J gene: TRBJ2-2; CDR3 protein: ASSLASTGELF
D gene: -; V gene: TRBV30; J gene: TRBJ2-3; CDR3 protein: AWSDNDPGDTQY
D gene: -; V gene: TRBV2; J gene: TRBJ2-1; CDR3 protein: ASRATSSPPEQF
D gene: TRBD1; V gene: TRBV28; J gene: TRBJ1-1; CDR3 protein: ASSLSQGAGENTEAF
D gene: TRBD2; V gene: TRBV18; J gene: TRBJ2-4; CDR3 protein: ASSPPGSSGSYIQY
D gene: TRBD1; V gene: TRBV9; J gene: TRBJ2-5; CDR3 protein: ASSVAWGQGQETQY
D gene: -; V gene: TRBV5-4; J gene: TRBJ1-2; CDR3 protein: AGFTRTAKKGYT
D gene: TRBD2; V gene: TRBV9; J gene: TRBJ2-3; CDR3 protein: ASSVATSAITDTQY
D gene: -; V gene: TRBV21-1; J gene: TRBJ2-4; CDR3 protein: ASSKGGDCKNIQY
D gene: -; V gene: TRBV27; J gene: TRBJ1-2; CDR3 protein: ASSRVGGNQGGYT
D gene: TRBD1; V gene: TRBV29-1; J gene: TRBJ2-3; CDR3 protein: SVLGQGSTDTQY
D gene: -; V gene: TRBV6-5; J gene: TRBJ1-2; CDR3 protein: ASRTQGHDGYT
D gene: -; V gene: TRBV2; J gene: TRBJ1-1; CDR3 protein: ASTYRVSTEAF
D gene: -; V gene: TRBV28; J gene: TRBJ1-1; CDR3 protein: ASGPGSKLAF
D gene: TRBD1; V gene: TRBV4-3; J gene: TRBJ2-2; CDR3 protein: ASSQWTGTHTGELF
D gene: TRBD2; V gene: TRBV19; J gene: TRBJ2-1; CDR3 protein: ASRGTSVSEQF
D gene: TRBD1; V gene: TRBV27; J gene: TRBJ1-3; CDR3 protein: ASRGQGAFGNTIY
D gene: -; V gene: TRBV3-1/TRBV3-2; J gene: TRBJ1-5; CDR3 protein: ASSQGRGQPQH
D gene: -; V gene: TRBV28; J gene: TRBJ1-2; CDR3 protein: ASSFQGLIYGYT
D gene: -; V gene: TRBV9; J gene: TRBJ2-1; CDR3 protein: ASSLEGGGLLSFQF
D gene: -; V gene: TRBV2; J gene: TRBJ1-2; CDR3 protein: ASRPDSLNYGYT
D gene: TRBD1; V gene: TRBV12-3/TRBV12-4; J gene: TRBJ1-1; CDR3 protein: ASRQGTATEAF
D gene: -; V gene: TRBV15; J gene: TRBJ2-7; CDR3 protein: ATSRARGRRGSSYEQY
D gene: -; V gene: TRBV6-2/TRBV6-3; J gene: TRBJ1-1; CDR3 protein: ASSSVNTEAF
D gene: -; V gene: TRBV4-1; J gene: TRBJ1-5; CDR3 protein: ASSTQFNQPQH
D gene: -; V gene: TRBV4-3; J gene: TRBJ2-3; CDR3 protein: ASSHQASTDTQY
D gene: -; V gene: TRBV18; J gene: TRBJ1-4; CDR3 protein: ASSRTGSATNEKLF
D gene: TRBD1; V gene: TRBV3-1/TRBV3-2; J gene: TRBJ1-5; CDR3 protein: ASSQGVAGGQPQH
D gene: -; V gene: TRBV14; J gene: TRBJ1-2; CDR3 protein: ASSQAEYGYT
D gene: TRBD1; V gene: TRBV9; J gene: TRBJ1-3; CDR3 protein: ASSPHLQGATGNTIY
D gene: -; V gene: TRBV7-2; J gene: TRBJ1-2; CDR3 protein: ASSEGQQSNYGYT
D gene: -; V gene: TRBV29-1; J gene: TRBJ2-3; CDR3 protein: SVGQGVGDTQY
D gene: -; V gene: TRBV18; J gene: TRBJ2-1; CDR3 protein: ASSSGQGGYNEQF
D gene: TRBD2; V gene: TRBV7-8; J gene: TRBJ2-5; CDR3 protein: ASSLTAGSKETQY
D gene: TRBD2; V gene: TRBV2; J gene: TRBJ2-5; CDR3 protein: ASSPGLAAKETQY
D gene: -; V gene: TRBV30; J gene: TRBJ1-5; CDR3 protein: AWSVGRGSPQH
D gene: TRBD1; V gene: TRBV28; J gene: TRBJ2-7; CDR3 protein: ASEDRGDEQY
D gene: TRBD2; V gene: TRBV10-1; J gene: TRBJ2-5; CDR3 protein: ASGEGPETQY
D gene: -; V gene: TRBV28; J gene: TRBJ2-2; CDR3 protein: ASRSDSYPGELF
D gene: -; V gene: TRBV19; J gene: TRBJ1-3; CDR3 protein: ASSILGNAGGNTIY
D gene: -; V gene: TRBV5-8; J gene: TRBJ1-4; CDR3 protein: ASSLDRAPFGEKLF
D gene: -; V gene: TRBV7-8; J gene: TRBJ1-6; CDR3 protein: ASSLASPGRGGSPLH
D gene: -; V gene: TRBV12-3/TRBV12-4; J gene: TRBJ2-1; CDR3 protein: ASSLGAANEQF
D gene: -; V gene: TRBV29-1; J gene: TRBJ1-4; CDR3 protein: SVLLLEKLF
D gene: -; V gene: TRBV18; J gene: TRBJ2-3; CDR3 protein: ASSEDLVRTDTQY
D gene: -; V gene: TRBV5-1; J gene: TRBJ2-7; CDR3 protein: ASSYGPGEGEQY
D gene: TRBD1; V gene: TRBV7-9; J gene: TRBJ2-7; CDR3 protein: ASSQQGASREQY
D gene: TRBD2; V gene: TRBV5-4; J gene: TRBJ2-3; CDR3 protein: ASSSGGTSGNTDTQY
D gene: -; V gene: TRBV10-3; J gene: TRBJ1-5; CDR3 protein: ATGWDQPQH
D gene: TRBD1; V gene: TRBV2; J gene: TRBJ2-3; CDR3 protein: ASSVGQLLSDTQY
D gene: -; V gene: TRBV19; J gene: TRBJ1-5; CDR3 protein: ASTEGTSNQPQH
D gene: TRBD1; V gene: TRBV4-1; J gene: TRBJ2-7; CDR3 protein: ASSPGTGVRDEQY
D gene: -; V gene: TRBV5-1; J gene: TRBJ1-2; CDR3 protein: ASSPRAGYGYT
D gene: TRBD1; V gene: TRBV27; J gene: TRBJ2-5; CDR3 protein: ASSFANRGLEAQY
D gene: TRBD2; V gene: TRBV6-2/TRBV6-3; J gene: TRBJ2-1; CDR3 protein: ASSFTLMIAGGLYNEQF